The 16 T cell receptor delta chains below all came from one sample that was sequenced in a study of gamma-delta T cells after stem cell transplantation. TCRdb ran CATT on the RT-PCR reads. This table has under 6,000 delta-chain clones, 1.5% to 2.5% appearing once. The sample consisted of gamma-delta T cells. These TCRs come from a human donor. It is not recorded whose cells these are; they may come from a transplant donor.

This clone was counted a few times. A read error likely explains why the TCRdb protein, taken from a much larger clone, differs from this DNA's translation at residue 6; the protein shown is translated from the DNA. V gene TRDV2 combines with J gene TRDJ1; 10 bases fit TRDD3. The CDR3 covers 16 residues. Trimming cost V 3 bases and J 1 base; bases outside gene matches: 7. In germline, CDR1 is GEAIGNYY, CDR2 EKD. In nucleotides, the CDR3 is TGTGCCTGTGACCCTATACTGGGGGATTCCACCGATAAACTCATCTTT. This codes for CACDPILGDSTDKLIF.

This chain links TRDV2 with TRDJ1, with TRDD3 identical over 13 bases. Germline CDR1 and CDR2: GEAIGNYY and EKD. Trimming at V came to 0 bases and at J to 1 base, leaving 10 bases not matched to a gene. The CDR3 has 19 residues. The CDR3 here is CACDTVLGDTLRSTDKLIF. The CDR3 region has the DNA TGTGCCTGTGACACCGTACTGGGGGATACGCTGAGAAGCACCGATAAACTCATCTTT.

This clone has only a few counts. The amino acid sequence in TCRdb belongs to a much larger clone and departs from this DNA's translation at residue 7, likely a sequencing read error; the sequence shown is translated from the DNA. The chain has TRDV2 and TRDJ1; D remains ambiguous. CDR3 size: 13 residues. From germline, CDR1 is GEAIGNYY and CDR2 EKD. Trimming removed 3 bases at V and 3 bases at J, with 10 bases between. CDR3 in DNA: TGTGCCTGTGACGCCATCCCAGCCGATAAACTCATCTTT. This encodes CACDAIPADKLIF.

This clone has a handful of counts. The same CDR3 also results from other DNA sequences found in this sample. The chain couples TRDV2 to TRDJ1; TRDD3 matches at 13 bases. Germline values: CDR1 GEAIGNYY, CDR2 EKD. The CDR3 loop spans 17 amino acids. The V segment lost 1 base and the J segment 0 bases; nucleotides outside the gene matches: 4. The CDR3 reads CACDTLLGDTYTDKLIF. In DNA form, the CDR3 reads TGTGCCTGTGACACTCTACTGGGGGATACGTACACCGATAAACTCATCTTT.

This clone appeared a few times. The V gene is TRDV2, the J gene TRDJ1; TRDD3 matches 13 bases. The CDR3 runs 19 residues. Germline assignment: CDR1 GEAIGNYY and CDR2 EKD. Losses at the gene ends were 0 bases for V and 0 bases for J; bases not matched to a gene: 9. The chain's CDR3 is CACDTVAGTGGYDTDKLIF. Written as DNA, the CDR3 is TGTGCCTGTGACACCGTCGCTGGAACTGGGGGATACGACACCGATAAACTCATCTTT.

This clone was counted between two and nine times. The J gene is TRDJ1, the V gene TRDV2, with TRDD3 matching over 13 bases. The length of the CDR3 is 18 residues. Germline V gene sequence: CDR1 GEAIGNYY, CDR2 EKD. Losses at the gene ends were 2 bases for V and 8 bases for J; bases not matched to a gene: 16. CDR3 protein: CACDKLLGDTPAGKKLIF. The CDR3 DNA follows: TGTGCCTGTGACAAGTTACTGGGGGATACGCCAGCCGGAAAAAAACTCATCTTT.

Details on this clone: With only one base between it and a far larger clone, this is likely a read error. Other nucleotide sequences from this sample produce the same CDR3. The rearrangement uses TRDV2 and TRDJ1, with TRDD3 matching over 10 bases. Germline trimming cut 0 bases from V and 8 bases from J; bases unmatched to any gene: 11. The CDR3 contains 16 residues. Germline V gives CDR1 GEAIGNYY, CDR2 EKD. The CDR3 region has the DNA TGTGCCTGTGACACCTTAAGCGGGGGATACGCGTGGAAACTCATCTTT. Protein sequence: CACDTLSGGYAWKLIF.

Only a few counts were recorded for this clone. Translating this DNA gives a protein that differs at residue 17 from the TCRdb one, which belongs to a much larger clone; a read error is likely, and the protein shown is this translation. J is TRDJ3 and V is TRDV2; 8 nucleotides line up with TRDD3. CDR1 and CDR2 (germline): GEAIGNYY, EKD. CDR3 length: 19 residues. The CDR3: CACDTTGGYSSWDTRQTFF. Written as DNA, the CDR3 is TGTGCCTGTGACACCACTGGGGGCTATAGCTCCTGGGACACCCGACAGACGTTTTTC.

This chain links TRDV2 with TRDJ1, with TRDD3 matching 9 bases. The CDR3 extends over 15 amino acids. V lost 2 bases and J lost 7; bases outside the gene matches: 10. CDR1 and CDR2 (germline): GEAIGNYY, EKD. For the CDR3, the DNA is TGTGCCTGTGACAGCCTCCTGGGGGATCGAGGTAAACTCATCTTT. It encodes CACDSLLGDRGKLIF.

A few counts support this clone. The protein recorded in TCRdb matches a much larger clone and deviates from this DNA's translation at residue 3, suggesting a read error; the protein here is obtained by translating the DNA. The chain uses TRDV2 and TRDJ1; 13 bases are a match to TRDD3. Germline CDR1 is GEAIGNYY and CDR2 is EKD. The CDR3 has 18 residues. CDR3 sequence (DNA): TGTGCCTATGACGCCGTACTGGGGGATACGCGGGACACCGATAAACTCATCTTT. Translation gives CAYDAVLGDTRDTDKLIF.

V gene TRDV2 combines with J gene TRDJ1; 12 bases are shared with TRDD3. Germline V CDR1 and CDR2: GEAIGNYY, EKD. Trimming took 3 bases from V and 2 from J; bases not matched to a gene: 6. The CDR3 loop spans 16 amino acids. CDR3 coding DNA: TGTGCCTGTGACGCCTTACTGGGGGATACAACCGATAAACTCATCTTT. Translating gives CACDALLGDTTDKLIF.

On this clone itself: At one of its ends the junction is not consistent with the germline gene, which may arise from a read error. Other DNA variants within this sample encode the same CDR3. This sequence joins TRDV2 and TRDJ1; 9 bases line up with TRDD2. Germline loops: CDR1 GEAIGNYY, CDR2 EKD. The CDR3 contains 19 residues. CDR3 DNA sequence: TGTGCCTGCGACACTCACCTTCCTACAATCCGTGGGGACTACGATAAACTCATCTTT. Translating it yields CACDTHLPTIRGDYDKLIF.

Remarks on this clone: The TCRdb protein, from a much larger clone, departs from this DNA's translation at residue 8, likely by read error; the protein shown derives from the DNA. The V and J genes are TRDV2 and TRDJ1, with D possibly matching TRDD3 (6 bases). The V end was cut by 3 bases, the J end by 2 bases, with 15 bases between. The CDR3 runs to 15 residues. Germline values: CDR1 GEAIGNYY, CDR2 EKD. CDR3 in DNA: TGTGCCTGTGACGACCTGGGGATGCGGACCGATAAACTCATCTTT. As protein: CACDDLGMRTDKLIF.

This clone showed up just a few times. This rearrangement joins TRDV2 to TRDJ1, with 8 positions matching TRDD3. Looked up from germline, CDR1 is GEAIGNYY and CDR2 is EKD. The CDR3 loop spans 18 amino acids. The junction had 12 bases not matched to a gene; V was cut back by 1 base and J by 0 bases. The CDR3 is CACDTVGLGAYDTDKLIF. Here the CDR3 DNA reads TGTGCCTGTGACACGGTTGGACTGGGGGCTTATGACACCGATAAACTCATCTTT.

This clone was recorded a few times. It is likely a read error: a sequence one base away is far more abundant. Other nucleotide sequences from this sample produce the same CDR3. This rearrangement joins TRDV2 to TRDJ1; no definite D call. The CDR3 consists of 13 residues. Germline lookup yields CDR1 GEAIGNYY and CDR2 EKD. Trimming removed 4 bases at V and 3 bases at J, with 11 bases between. This CDR3 reads CACDAISADKLIF. The CDR3 DNA reads TGTGCCTGTGATGCCATCTCAGCCGATAAACTCATCTTT.

A word on this clone: One end of the junction varies from germline; a read error may be responsible. The rearrangement links TRDV2 to TRDJ1; 12 bases align to TRDD3. The CDR3 runs 17 residues. Germline V gene sequence: CDR1 GEAIGNYY, CDR2 EKD. The CDR3 bases are TGTGCCTGTGACGGACTGGGGGATACTCTACTTACCGCTAAACTCATCTTT. Residues: CACDGLGDTLLTAKLIF.